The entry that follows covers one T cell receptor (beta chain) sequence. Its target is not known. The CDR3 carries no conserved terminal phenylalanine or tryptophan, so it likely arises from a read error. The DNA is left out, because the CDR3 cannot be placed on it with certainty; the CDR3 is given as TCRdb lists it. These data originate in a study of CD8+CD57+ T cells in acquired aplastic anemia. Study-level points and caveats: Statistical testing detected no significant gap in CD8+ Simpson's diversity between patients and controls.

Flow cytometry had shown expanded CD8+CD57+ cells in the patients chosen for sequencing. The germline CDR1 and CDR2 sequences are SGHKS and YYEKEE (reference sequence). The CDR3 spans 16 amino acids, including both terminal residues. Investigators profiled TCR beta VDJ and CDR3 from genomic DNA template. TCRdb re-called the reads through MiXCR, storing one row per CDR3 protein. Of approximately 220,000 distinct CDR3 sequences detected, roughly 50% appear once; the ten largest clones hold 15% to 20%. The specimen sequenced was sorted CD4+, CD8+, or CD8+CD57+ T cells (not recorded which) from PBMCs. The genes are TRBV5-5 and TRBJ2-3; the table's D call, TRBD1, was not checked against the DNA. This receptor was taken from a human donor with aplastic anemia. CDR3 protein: CASSWDRGRLHRYAVV.